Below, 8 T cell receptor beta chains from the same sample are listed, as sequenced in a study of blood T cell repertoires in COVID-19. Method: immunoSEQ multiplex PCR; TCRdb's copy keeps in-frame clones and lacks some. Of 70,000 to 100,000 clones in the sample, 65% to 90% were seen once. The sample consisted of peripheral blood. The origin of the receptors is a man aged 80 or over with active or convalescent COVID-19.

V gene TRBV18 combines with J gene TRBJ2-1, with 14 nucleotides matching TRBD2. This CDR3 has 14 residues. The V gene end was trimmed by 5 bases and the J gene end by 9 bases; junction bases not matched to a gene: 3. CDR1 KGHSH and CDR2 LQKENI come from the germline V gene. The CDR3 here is CASSGTSGSAEQFF. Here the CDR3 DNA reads TGTGCCAGCTCAGGGACTAGCGGGAGTGCTGAGCAGTTCTTC.

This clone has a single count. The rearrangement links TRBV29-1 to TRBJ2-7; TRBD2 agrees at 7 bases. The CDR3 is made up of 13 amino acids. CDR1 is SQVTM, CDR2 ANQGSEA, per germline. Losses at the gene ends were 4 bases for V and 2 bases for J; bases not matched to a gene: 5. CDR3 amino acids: CSVGEGTTYEQYF. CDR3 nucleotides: TGCAGCGTTGGAGAGGGGACTACCTACGAGCAGTACTTC.

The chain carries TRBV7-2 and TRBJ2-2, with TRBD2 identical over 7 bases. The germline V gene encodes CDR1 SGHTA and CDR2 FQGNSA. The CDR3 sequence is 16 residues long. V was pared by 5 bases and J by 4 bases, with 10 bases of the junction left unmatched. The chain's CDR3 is CASSPGSGTRTGELFF. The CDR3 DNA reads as TGTGCCAGCAGCCCCGGCAGCGGGACGCGCACCGGGGAGCTGTTTTTT.

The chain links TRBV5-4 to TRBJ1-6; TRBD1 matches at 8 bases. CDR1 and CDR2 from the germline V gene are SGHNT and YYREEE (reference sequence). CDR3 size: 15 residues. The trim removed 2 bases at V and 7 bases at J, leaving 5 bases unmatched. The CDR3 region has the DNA TGTGCCAGCAGCTTAGGAGGACAGGGAAATTCACCCCTCCACTTT. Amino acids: CASSLGGQGNSPLHF.

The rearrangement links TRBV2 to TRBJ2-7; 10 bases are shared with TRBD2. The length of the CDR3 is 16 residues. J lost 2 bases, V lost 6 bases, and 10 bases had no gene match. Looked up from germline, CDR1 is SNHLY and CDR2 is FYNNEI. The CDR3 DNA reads TGTGCCAGCAGCGCTCCCGGGACTAGCGTCCCCTACGAGCAGTACTTC. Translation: CASSAPGTSVPYEQYF.

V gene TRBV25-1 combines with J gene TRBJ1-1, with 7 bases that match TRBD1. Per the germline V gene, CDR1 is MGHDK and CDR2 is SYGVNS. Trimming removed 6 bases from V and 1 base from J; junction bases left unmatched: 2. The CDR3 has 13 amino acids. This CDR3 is CASRDRPNTEAFF. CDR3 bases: TGTGCCAGCAGGGACAGGCCGAACACTGAAGCTTTCTTT.

The CDR3 reads CASSYDRGEAFF. DNA of the CDR3: TGTGCCAGCAGCTACGACAGGGGGGAAGCTTTCTTT. This sequence joins TRBV7-2 and TRBJ1-1, with TRBD1 identical over 9 bases. The V gene's germline CDR1 is SGHTA and CDR2 FQGNSA. With 4 bases clipped from V and 8 bases from J, the junction kept 2 bases outside the gene matches. The CDR3 length is 12 residues.

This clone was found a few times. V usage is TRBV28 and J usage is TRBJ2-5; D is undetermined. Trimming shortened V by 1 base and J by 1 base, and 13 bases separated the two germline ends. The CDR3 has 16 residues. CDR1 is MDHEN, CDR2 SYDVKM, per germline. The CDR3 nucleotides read TGTGCCAGCAGTTTATTAGGTTTGGGCAGCCAAGAGACCCAGTACTTC. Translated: CASSLLGLGSQETQYF.